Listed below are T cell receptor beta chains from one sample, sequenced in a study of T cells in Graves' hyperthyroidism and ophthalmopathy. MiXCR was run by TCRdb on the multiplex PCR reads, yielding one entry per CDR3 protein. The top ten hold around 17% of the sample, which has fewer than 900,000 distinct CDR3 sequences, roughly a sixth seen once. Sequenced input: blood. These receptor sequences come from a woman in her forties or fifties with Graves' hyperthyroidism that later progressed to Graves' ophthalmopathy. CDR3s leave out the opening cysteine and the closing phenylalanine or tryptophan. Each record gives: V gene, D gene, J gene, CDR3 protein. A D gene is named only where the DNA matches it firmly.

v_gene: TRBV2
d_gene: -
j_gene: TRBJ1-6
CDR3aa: ASREGRSNNSPLH

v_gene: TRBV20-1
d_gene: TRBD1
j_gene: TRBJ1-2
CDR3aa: SLTGGDYGYT

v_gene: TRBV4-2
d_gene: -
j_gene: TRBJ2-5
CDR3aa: ASSPEDDQETQY

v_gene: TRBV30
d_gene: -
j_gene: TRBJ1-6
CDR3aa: AWSGGVGSSPLH

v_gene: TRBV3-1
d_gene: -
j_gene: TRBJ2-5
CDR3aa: ASSQLDGGQLQETQY

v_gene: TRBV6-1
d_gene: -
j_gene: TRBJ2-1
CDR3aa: ASSATLAQVPYNEQF

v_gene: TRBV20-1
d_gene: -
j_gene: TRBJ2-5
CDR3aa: SARGPRLAVGTQY

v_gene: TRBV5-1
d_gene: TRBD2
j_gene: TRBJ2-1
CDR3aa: ASSLALAGPYHNEQF

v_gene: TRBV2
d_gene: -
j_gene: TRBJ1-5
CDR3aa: ASSGVYSNQPQH

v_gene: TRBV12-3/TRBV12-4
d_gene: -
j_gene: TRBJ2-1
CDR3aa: ASSFRDNEQF

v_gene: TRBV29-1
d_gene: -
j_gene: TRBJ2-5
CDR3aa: SVGGGGEISQETQY

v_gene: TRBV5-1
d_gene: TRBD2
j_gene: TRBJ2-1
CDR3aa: ASSWPGLAGGPHNEQF

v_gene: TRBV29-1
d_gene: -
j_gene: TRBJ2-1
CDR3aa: SVAHNNEQF

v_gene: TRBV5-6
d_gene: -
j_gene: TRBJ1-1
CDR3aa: ASSPWGRRNTEAF

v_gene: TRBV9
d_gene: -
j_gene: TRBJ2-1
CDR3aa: ASKVDESSYNEQF

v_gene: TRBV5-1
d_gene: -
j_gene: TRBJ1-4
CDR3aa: ASSLEPNEKLF

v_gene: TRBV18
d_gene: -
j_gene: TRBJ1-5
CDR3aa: ASSPGGNGNQPQH

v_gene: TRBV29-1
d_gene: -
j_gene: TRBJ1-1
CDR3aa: SVFPPGGRNTEAF

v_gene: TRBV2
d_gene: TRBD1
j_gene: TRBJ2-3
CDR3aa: ASSWDSSTDTQY

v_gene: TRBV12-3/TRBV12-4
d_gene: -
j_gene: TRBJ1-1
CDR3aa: ASSFANTEAF

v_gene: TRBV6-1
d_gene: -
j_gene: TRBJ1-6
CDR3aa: ASSVIGSFH

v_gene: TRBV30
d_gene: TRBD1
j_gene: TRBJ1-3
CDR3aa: AWSHGTGAGNTIY

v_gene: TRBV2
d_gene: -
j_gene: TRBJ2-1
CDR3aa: ASLSSYNEQF

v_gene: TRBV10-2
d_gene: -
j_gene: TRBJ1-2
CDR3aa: ASTEEGYGYT

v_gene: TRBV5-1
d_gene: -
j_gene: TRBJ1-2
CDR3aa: ASSLAGTGLNYGYT

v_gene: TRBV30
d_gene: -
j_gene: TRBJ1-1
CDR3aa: AWRLMNTEAF

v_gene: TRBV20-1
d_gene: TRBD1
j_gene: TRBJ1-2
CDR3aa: SARENRGGYT

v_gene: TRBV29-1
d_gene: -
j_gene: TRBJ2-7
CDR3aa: STGRRKAYEQY

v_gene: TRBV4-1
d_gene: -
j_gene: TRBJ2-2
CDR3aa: ASRAGILAGELF

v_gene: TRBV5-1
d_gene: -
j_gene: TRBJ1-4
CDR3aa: ASRRSIRDEKLF

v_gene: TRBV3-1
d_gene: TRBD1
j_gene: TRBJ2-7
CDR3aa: ASSLSRDELGQFYEQY

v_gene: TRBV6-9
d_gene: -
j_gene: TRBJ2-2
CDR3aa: ASSSPRYTTGELF

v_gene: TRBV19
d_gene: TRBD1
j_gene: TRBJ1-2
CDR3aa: ASSSVQGEYGYT